Reported below is one TCR beta chain. Per the study methods: Reference gene primer amplification gave nucleated cell count estimates. The table came from immunoSEQ multiplex PCR; TCRdb's copy has only in-frame clones and leaves some out. V and J calls and clone size are given by that table; D and trimming were obtained from the DNA. The data hold 250,000 to 300,000 clones, with about nine tenths observed a single time. These data come from a study of blood T cell repertoires in COVID-19. Study-wide context: There were acute and convalescent COVID-19 samples, and they came from the United States, Italy and Spain.

The CDR3 contains 14 residues. Germline V gene sequence: CDR1 MDHEN, CDR2 SYDVKM. The V segment lost 8 bases and the J segment 7 bases; nucleotides outside the gene matches: 7. Researchers sorted participants into cohorts using their self-reported clinical history. A COVID-19 case had been met by exposed participants during the 2 weeks before study entry. This sequence joins TRBV28 and TRBJ1-6, with 8 bases aligning to TRBD1. The sample taken for sequencing was PBMCs or T cells enriched from blood (not recorded which). This TCR was sampled from a woman aged 50 to 60 who had been exposed to COVID-19. In DNA form, the CDR3 reads TGTGCCAGCTTATACAGGGGGTTGAATTCACCCCTCCACTTT. As protein: CASLYRGLNSPLHF.